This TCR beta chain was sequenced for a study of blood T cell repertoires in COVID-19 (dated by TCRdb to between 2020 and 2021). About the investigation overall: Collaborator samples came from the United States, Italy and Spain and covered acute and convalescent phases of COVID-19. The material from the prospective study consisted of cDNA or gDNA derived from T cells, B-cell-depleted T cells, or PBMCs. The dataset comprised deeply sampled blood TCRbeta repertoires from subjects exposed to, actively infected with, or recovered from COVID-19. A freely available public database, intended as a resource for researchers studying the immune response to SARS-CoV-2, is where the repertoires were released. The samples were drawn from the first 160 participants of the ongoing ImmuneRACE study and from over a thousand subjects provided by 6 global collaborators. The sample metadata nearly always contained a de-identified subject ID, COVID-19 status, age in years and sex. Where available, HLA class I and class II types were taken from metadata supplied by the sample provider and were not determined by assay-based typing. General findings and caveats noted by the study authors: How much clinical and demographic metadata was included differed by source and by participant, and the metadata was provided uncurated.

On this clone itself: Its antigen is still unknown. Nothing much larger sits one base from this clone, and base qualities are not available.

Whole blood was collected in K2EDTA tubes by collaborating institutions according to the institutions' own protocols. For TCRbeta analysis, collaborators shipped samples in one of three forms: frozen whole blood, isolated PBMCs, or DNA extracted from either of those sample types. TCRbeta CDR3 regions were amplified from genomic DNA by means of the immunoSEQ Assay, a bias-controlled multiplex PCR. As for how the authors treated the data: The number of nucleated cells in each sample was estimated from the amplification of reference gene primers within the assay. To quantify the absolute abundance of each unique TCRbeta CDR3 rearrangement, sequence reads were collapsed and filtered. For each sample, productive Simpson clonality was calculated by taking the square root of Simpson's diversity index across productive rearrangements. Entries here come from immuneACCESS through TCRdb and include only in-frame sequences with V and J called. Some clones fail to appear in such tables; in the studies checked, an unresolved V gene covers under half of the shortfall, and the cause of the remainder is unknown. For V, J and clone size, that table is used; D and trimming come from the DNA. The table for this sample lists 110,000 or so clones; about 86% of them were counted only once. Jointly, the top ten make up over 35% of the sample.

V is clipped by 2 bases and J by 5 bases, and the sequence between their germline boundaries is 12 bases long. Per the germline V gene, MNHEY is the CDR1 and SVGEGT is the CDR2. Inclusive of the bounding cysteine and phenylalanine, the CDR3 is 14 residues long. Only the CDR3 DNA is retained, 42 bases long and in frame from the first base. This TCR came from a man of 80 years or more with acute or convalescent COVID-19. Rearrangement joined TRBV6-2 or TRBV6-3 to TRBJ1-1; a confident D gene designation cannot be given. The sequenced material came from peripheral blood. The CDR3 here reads CASSYATATTEAFF. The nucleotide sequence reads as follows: TGTGCCAGCAGTTACGCGACGGCGACTACTGAAGCTTTCTTT.